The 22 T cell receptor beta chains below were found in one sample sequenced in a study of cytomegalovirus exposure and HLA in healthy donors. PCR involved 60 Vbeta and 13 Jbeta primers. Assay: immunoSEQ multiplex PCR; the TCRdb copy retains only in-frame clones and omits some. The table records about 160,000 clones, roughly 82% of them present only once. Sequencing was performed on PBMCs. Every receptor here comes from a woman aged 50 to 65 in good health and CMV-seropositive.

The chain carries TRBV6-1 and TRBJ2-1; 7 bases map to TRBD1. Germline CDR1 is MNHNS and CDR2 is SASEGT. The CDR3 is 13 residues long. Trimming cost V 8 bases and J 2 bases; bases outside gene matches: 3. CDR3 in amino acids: CASHRGAYNEQFF. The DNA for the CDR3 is TGTGCCAGCCACAGGGGTGCCTACAATGAGCAGTTCTTC.

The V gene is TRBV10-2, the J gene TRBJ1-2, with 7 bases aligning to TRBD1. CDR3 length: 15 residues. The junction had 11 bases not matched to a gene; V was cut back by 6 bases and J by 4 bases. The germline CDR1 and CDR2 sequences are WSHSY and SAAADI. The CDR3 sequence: CASRPGTVGGYGYTF. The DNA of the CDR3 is TGCGCCAGCAGACCCGGGACAGTGGGAGGCTATGGCTACACCTTC.

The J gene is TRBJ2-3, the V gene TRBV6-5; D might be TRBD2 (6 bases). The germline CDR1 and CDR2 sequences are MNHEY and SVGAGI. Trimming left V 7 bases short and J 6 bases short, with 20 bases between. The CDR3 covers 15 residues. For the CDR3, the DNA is TGTGCCAGCACCCCGGCGGCGGGCGGGGTGGATACGCAGTATTTT. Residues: CASTPAAGGVDTQYF.

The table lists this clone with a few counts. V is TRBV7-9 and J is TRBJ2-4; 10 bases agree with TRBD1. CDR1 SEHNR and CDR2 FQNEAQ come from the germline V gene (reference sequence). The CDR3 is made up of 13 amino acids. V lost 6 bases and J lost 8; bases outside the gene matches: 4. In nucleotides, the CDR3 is TGTGCCAGCAGTTTGGGACAGGGGCACATTCAGTACTTC. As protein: CASSLGQGHIQYF. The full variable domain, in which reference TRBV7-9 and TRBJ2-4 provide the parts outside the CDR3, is DTGVSQNPRHKITKRGQNVTFRCDPISEHNRLYWYRQTLGQGPEFLTYFQNEAQLEKSRLLSDRFSAERPKGSFSTLEIQRTEQGDSAMYLCASSLGQGHIQYFGAGTRLSVL.

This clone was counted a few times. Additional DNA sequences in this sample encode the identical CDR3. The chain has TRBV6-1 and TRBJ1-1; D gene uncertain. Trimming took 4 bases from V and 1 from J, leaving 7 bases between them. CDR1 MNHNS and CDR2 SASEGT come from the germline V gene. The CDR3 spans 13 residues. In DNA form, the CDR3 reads TGTGCCAGCAGTGTAAGAGAGAACACTGAAGCTTTCTTT. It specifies CASSVRENTEAFF.

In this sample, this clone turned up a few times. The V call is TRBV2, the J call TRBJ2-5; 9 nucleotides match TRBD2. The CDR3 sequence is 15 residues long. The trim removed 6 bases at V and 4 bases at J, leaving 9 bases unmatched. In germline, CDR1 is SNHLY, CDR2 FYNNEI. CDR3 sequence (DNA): TGTGCCAGCAGGGGGAGCGGGGGGCCCTTAGAGACCCAGTACTTC. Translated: CASRGSGGPLETQYF.

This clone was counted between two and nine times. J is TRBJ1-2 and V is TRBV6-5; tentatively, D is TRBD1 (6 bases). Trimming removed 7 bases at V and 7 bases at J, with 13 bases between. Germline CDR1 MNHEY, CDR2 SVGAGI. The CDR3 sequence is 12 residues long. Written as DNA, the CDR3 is TGTGCCAGCACCACACAGGGTCTTGGCTACACCTTC. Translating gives CASTTQGLGYTF.

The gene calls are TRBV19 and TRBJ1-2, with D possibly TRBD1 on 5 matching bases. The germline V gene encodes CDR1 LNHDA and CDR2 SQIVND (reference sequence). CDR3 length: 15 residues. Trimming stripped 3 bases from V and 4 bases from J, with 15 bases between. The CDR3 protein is CASSIAGQIRYGYTF. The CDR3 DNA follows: TGTGCCAGTAGTATCGCGGGGCAGATACGCTATGGCTACACCTTC.

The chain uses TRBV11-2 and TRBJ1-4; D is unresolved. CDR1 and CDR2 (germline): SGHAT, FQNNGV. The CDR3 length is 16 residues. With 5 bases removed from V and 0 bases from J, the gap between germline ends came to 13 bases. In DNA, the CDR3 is TGTGCCAGCAGCCCTATCGTATCATCAACTAATGAAAAACTGTTTTTT. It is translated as CASSPIVSSTNEKLFF.

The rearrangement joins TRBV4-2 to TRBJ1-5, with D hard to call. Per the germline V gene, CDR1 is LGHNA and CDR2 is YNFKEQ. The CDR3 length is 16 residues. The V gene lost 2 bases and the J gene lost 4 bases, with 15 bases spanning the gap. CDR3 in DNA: TGTGCCAGCAGCCAATCGGCAGCCCAGGCTAATCAGCCCCAGCATTTT. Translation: CASSQSAAQANQPQHF.

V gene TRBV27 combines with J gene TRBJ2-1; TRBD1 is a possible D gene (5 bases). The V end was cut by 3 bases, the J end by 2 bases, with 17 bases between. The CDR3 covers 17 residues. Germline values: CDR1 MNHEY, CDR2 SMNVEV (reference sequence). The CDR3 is CASSLNPGIPTYNEQFF. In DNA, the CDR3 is TGTGCCAGCAGTTTGAACCCAGGGATTCCGACCTACAATGAGCAGTTCTTC.

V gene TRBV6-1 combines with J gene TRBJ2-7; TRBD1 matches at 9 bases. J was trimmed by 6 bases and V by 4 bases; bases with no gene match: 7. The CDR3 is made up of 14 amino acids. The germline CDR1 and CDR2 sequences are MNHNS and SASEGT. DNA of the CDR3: TGTGCCAGCAGTGTCGGGACAGGGCCCATCGAGCAGTACTTC. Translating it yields CASSVGTGPIEQYF.

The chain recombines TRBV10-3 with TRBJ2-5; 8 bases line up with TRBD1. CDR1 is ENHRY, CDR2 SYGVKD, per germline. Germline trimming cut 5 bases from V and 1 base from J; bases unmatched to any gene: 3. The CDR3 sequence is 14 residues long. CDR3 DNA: TGTGCCATCAGTACCGGGACAGGCCAAGAGACCCAGTACTTC. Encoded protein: CAISTGTGQETQYF.

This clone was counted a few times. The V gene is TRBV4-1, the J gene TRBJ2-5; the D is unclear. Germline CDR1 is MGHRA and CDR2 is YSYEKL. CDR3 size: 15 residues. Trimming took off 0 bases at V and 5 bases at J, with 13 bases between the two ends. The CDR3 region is CASSQESRAGETQYF. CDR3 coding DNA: TGCGCCAGCAGCCAAGAATCGCGCGCCGGGGAGACCCAGTACTTC.

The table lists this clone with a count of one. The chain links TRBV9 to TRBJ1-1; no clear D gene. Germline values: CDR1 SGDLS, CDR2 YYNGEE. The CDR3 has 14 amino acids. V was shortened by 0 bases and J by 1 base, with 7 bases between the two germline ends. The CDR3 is CASSVGSGNTEAFF. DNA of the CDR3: TGTGCCAGCAGCGTAGGGTCAGGGAACACTGAAGCTTTCTTT.

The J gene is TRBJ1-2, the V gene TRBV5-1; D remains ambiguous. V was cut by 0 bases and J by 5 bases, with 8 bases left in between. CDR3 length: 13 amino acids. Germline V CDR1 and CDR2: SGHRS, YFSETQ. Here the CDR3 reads CASSLDFFYGYTF. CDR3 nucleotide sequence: TGCGCCAGCAGCTTGGACTTTTTTTATGGCTACACCTTC.

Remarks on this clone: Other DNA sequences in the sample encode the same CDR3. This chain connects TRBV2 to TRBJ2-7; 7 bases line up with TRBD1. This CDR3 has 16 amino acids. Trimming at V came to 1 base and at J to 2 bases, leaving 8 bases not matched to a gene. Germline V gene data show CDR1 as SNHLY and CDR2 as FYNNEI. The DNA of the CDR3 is TGTGCCAGCAGTGAAGATGGTCAGGGGGTTCCCTACGAGCAGTACTTC. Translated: CASSEDGQGVPYEQYF.

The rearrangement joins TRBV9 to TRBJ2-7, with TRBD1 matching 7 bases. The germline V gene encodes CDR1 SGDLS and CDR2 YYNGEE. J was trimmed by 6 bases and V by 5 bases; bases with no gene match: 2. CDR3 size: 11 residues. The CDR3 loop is CASSAGGEQYF. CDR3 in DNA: TGTGCCAGCAGTGCAGGGGGCGAGCAGTACTTC.

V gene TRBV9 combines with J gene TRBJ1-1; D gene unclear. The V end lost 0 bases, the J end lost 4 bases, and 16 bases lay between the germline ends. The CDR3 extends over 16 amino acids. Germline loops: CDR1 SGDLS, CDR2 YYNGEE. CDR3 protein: CASSVEGRPGGTEAFF. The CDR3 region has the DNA TGTGCCAGCAGCGTAGAGGGCAGGCCAGGAGGCACTGAAGCTTTCTTT.

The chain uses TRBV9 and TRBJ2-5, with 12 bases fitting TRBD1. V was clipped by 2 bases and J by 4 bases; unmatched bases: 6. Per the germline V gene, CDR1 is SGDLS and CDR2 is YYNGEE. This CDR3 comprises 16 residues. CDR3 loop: CASSVSGTGGAETQYF. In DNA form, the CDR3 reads TGTGCCAGCAGCGTTTCCGGGACAGGGGGCGCAGAGACCCAGTACTTC.

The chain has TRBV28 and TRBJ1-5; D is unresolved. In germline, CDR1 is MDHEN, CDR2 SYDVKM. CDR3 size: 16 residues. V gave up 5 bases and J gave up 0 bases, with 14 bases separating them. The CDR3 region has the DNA TGTGCCAGCAGTGCCCCCGGGTCTTATAGCAATCAGCCCCAGCATTTT. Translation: CASSAPGSYSNQPQHF.

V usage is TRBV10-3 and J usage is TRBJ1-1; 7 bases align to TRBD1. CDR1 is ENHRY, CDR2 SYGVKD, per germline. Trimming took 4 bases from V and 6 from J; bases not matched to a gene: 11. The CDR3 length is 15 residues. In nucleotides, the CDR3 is TGTGCCATCAGTGGTAAACAGGGGATTGGCTCTGAAGCTTTCTTT. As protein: CAISGKQGIGSEAFF.